One and the same sample provided the 13 T cell receptor beta chains below, sequenced in a study of cytomegalovirus exposure and HLA in healthy donors. 13 Jbeta primers and 60 Vbeta primers were used for the PCR. Using immunoSEQ multiplex PCR, the repertoire was profiled, and TCRdb retains in-frame clones only, with some absent. The sample comprises around 150,000 clones, 84% of which are singletons, and 5% to 7% rests with the top ten. Sequenced sample: PBMCs. These receptor sequences come from a man over 45 in good health and CMV-seropositive.

This chain joins TRBV18 and TRBJ2-2; possible D gene TRBD1, 6 bases. Germline V gene sequence: CDR1 KGHSH, CDR2 LQKENI. V was shortened by 3 bases and J by 5 bases, with 19 bases between the two germline ends. The CDR3 has 17 residues. The CDR3 sequence: CASSPLPGTSFTGELFF. The CDR3 nucleotides are TGTGCCAGCTCACCCCTCCCCGGGACATCCTTTACCGGGGAGCTGTTTTTT.

The gene calls are TRBV18 and TRBJ1-5; D is unresolved. Trimming took 0 bases from V and 7 from J, leaving 10 bases between them. Per germline, CDR1 KGHSH and CDR2 LQKENI. This CDR3 region has 14 residues. The CDR3 here is CASSPPPGGQPQHF. The CDR3 DNA reads as TGTGCCAGCTCACCACCGCCAGGCGGGCAGCCCCAGCATTTT.

The CDR3 spells CASSPGLTGNEQYF. Written as DNA, the CDR3 is TGTGCCAGCTCACCTGGCTTGACAGGGAACGAGCAGTACTTC. The gene calls are TRBV18 and TRBJ2-7; TRBD1 aligns across 7 bases. Germline CDR1 is KGHSH and CDR2 is LQKENI. J was trimmed by 5 bases and V by 3 bases; bases with no gene match: 7. The CDR3 loop spans 14 amino acids.

The rearrangement links TRBV2 to TRBJ2-1; D is perhaps TRBD2 (6 bases). The CDR3 totals 14 residues. From germline, CDR1 is SNHLY and CDR2 FYNNEI. Trimming took 5 bases from V and 1 from J, leaving 9 bases between them. In DNA form, the CDR3 reads TGTGCCAGCAGTATGGCGGGGTCCTACAATGAGCAGTTCTTC. Translating gives CASSMAGSYNEQFF. The variable domain in full, completed from reference TRBV2 and TRBJ2-1, reads EPEVTQTPSHQVTQMGQEVILRCVPISNHLYFYWYRQILGQKVEFLVSFYNNEISEKSEIFDDQFSVERPDGSNFTLKIRSTKLEDSAMYFCASSMAGSYNEQFFGPGTRLTVL.

The chain couples TRBV27 to TRBJ2-2; D unresolved. Trimming cost V 7 bases and J 7 bases, with 7 bases left between them. The CDR3 has 11 residues. Germline V gene sequence: CDR1 MNHEY, CDR2 SMNVEV (reference sequence). The CDR3 bases are TGTGCCAGCAAATCGGGCGGGGAGCTGTTTTTT. Its protein product is CASKSGGELFF.

The chain uses TRBV29-1 and TRBJ2-5; 8 nucleotides agree with TRBD1. Germline lookup yields CDR1 SQVTM and CDR2 ANQGSEA. This CDR3 comprises 13 residues. V was pared by 8 bases and J by 4 bases, with 9 bases of the junction left unmatched. CDR3: CSLTGDGGETQYF. The DNA of the CDR3 is TGCAGCTTGACAGGGGACGGGGGAGAGACCCAGTACTTC.

This clone was picked up a small number of times. The chain couples TRBV11-3 to TRBJ1-3; D remains unclear. The CDR3 is 11 residues long. The V and J ends lost 1 base and 8 bases respectively, with 3 bases between them. Germline CDR1 SGHNT, CDR2 YENEEA. CDR3 region: CASSLGDTIYF. The CDR3 DNA reads as TGTGCCAGCAGCTTAGGAGACACCATATATTTT.

The chain is built from TRBV6-5 and TRBJ2-1, with TRBD1 matching 10 bases. The CDR3 length is 16 residues. V shed 2 bases, J shed 7 bases, and the junction held 8 bases outside the gene matches. The germline V gene has CDR1 MNHEY and CDR2 SVGAGI. The CDR3 here is CASSYPPGQGRNEQFF. DNA of the CDR3: TGTGCCAGCAGTTACCCTCCGGGACAGGGGAGGAATGAGCAGTTCTTC.

The gene calls are TRBV6-1 and TRBJ1-1; D may be TRBD1 (6 bases). Germline V CDR1 and CDR2: MNHNS, SASEGT. The CDR3 totals 14 residues. The V end was cut by 3 bases, the J end by 2 bases, with 10 bases between. CDR3 loop: CASSDDRTNTEAFF. DNA of the CDR3: TGTGCCAGCAGTGATGACAGGACCAACACTGAAGCTTTCTTT.

In nucleotides, the CDR3 is TGTGCCAGCAGCCCCAGAACAGGGGGCGCCACTGAAGCTTTCTTT. Translation gives CASSPRTGGATEAFF. This sequence joins TRBV7-8 and TRBJ1-1; 9 nucleotides line up with TRBD1. The junction had 8 bases not matched to a gene; V was cut back by 5 bases and J by 4 bases. The germline V gene encodes CDR1 SGHVS and CDR2 FQNEAQ. The CDR3 length is 15 residues.

V usage is TRBV10-3 and J usage is TRBJ1-1; D gene uncertain. The length of the CDR3 is 15 residues. The V end lost 0 bases, the J end lost 4 bases, and 12 bases lay between the germline ends. Per the germline V gene, CDR1 is ENHRY and CDR2 is SYGVKD. The CDR3 region has the DNA TGTGCCATCAGTGAGTCGCCCCAGGCGGGCACTGAAGCTTTCTTT. Amino acid sequence: CAISESPQAGTEAFF.

The chain couples TRBV6-1 to TRBJ2-1; D uncertain. With 5 bases removed from V and 8 bases from J, the gap between germline ends came to 7 bases. The CDR3 runs to 11 residues. Germline V gene sequence: CDR1 MNHNS, CDR2 SASEGT. In DNA form, the CDR3 reads TGTGCCAGCAGTCCTTGGCATGAGCAGTTCTTC. Protein sequence: CASSPWHEQFF.

This rearrangement joins TRBV2 to TRBJ1-1, with D possibly being TRBD1 (5 bases). The germline V gene encodes CDR1 SNHLY and CDR2 FYNNEI. V was shortened by 4 bases and J by 2 bases, with 11 bases between the two germline ends. The CDR3 extends over 14 amino acids. The CDR3 protein is CASSALRGNTEAFF. CDR3 nucleotide sequence: TGTGCCAGCAGTGCCTTAAGGGGAAACACTGAAGCTTTCTTT.